This entry describes one T cell receptor beta chain. Antigen specificity is unknown. TCRdb's copy holds only in-frame clones and misses some; the assay was immunoSEQ multiplex PCR. The sample has around 2,000,000 clones; approximately 94% are singletons. CD45RO-negative cells were positively selected for CCR7, leaving out terminally differentiated effector memory CD45RA+ cells. This specimen comes from a study of shared clonotypes between healthy human individuals. Regarding the study as a whole: Few donors restricted represented genetic and exposure-history diversity. Clonotypes shared by all four sorted-subset donors had higher generation probabilities than non-shared clonotypes.

V was clipped by 0 bases and J by 4 bases, with 8 bases between them. Germline V lookup: CDR1 SGDLS, CDR2 YYNGEE. The length of the CDR3 is 13 residues. This TCR was recovered from a man between 18 and 35 years old in good health. Input material: naive CD8+ T cells sorted from blood. V usage is TRBV9 and J usage is TRBJ2-7; D not resolved. The CDR3 spells CASSVGAQYEQYF. In nucleotides, the CDR3 is TGTGCCAGCAGCGTAGGTGCACAGTACGAGCAGTACTTC.